Listed here are 26 T cell receptor beta chains from one sample, sequenced in a study of technical replicates of blood from a handful of donors. Libraries were prepared by immunoSEQ multiplex PCR; TCRdb keeps only in-frame clonotypes and omits some of them. The repertoire holds about 75,000 clones, with nearly 98% as singletons. The sequenced sample consisted of T cells isolated from PBMCs. The source is a human donor in good health.

This sequence joins TRBV28 and TRBJ2-1; a weak D match, TRBD2 (6 bases). There are 14 residues in the CDR3. Trimming took 6 bases from V and 8 from J, leaving 17 bases between them. Germline loops: CDR1 MDHEN, CDR2 SYDVKM. CDR3 amino acids: CASRGGGSKYEQFF. CDR3 in DNA: TGTGCCAGCAGAGGAGGAGGGAGTAAGTATGAGCAGTTCTTC. Variable domain in full (rest from reference TRBV28 and TRBJ2-1): DVKVTQSSRYLVKRTGEKVFLECVQDMDHENMFWYRQDPGLGLRLIYFSYDVKMKEKGDIPEGYSVSREKKERFSLILESASTNQTSMYLCASRGGGSKYEQFFGPGTRLTVL.

The chain employs TRBV23-1 and TRBJ2-3; a possible D gene is TRBD1 (6 bases). TRBV23-1 is an ORF, with its function uncertain. V shed 0 bases and J shed 1 base, with 14 bases lying between them. There are 17 residues in the CDR3. The CDR3 region has the DNA TGCGCCAGCAGTCAATCCGTGGACAGAGTTTGCACAGATACGCAGTATTTT. Its protein is CASSQSVDRVCTDTQYF.

The genes are TRBV7-2 and TRBJ1-5; D remains ambiguous. This CDR3 has 12 residues. Trimming pared 2 bases from V and 5 bases from J, leaving 4 bases between. Germline values: CDR1 SGHTA, CDR2 FQGNSA. The CDR3 sequence is CASSLRDQPQHF. In nucleotides, the CDR3 is TGTGCCAGCAGCTTACGTGATCAGCCCCAGCATTTT.

The chain employs TRBV25-1 and TRBJ2-1, with 10 nucleotides matching TRBD1. Germline V CDR1 and CDR2: MGHDK, SYGVNS. This CDR3 region has 17 residues. V trimming: 1 base; J trimming: 8 bases; junction bases outside the gene matches: 11. The CDR3 DNA is TGTGCCAGCAGTGAATGGCCCGGGGACAGGGGTGAGGATGAGCAGTTCTTC. This gives the protein CASSEWPGDRGEDEQFF.

The V gene is TRBV6-5, the J gene TRBJ1-6; the match to TRBD1 covers 9 bases. This CDR3 has 14 amino acids. Trimming cost V 7 bases and J 11 bases; bases outside gene matches: 9. Germline CDR1 reads MNHEY; CDR2 reads SVGAGI. CDR3 DNA sequence: TGTGCCAGCAACCCATACAGGGGGCTTGCACCCCTCCACTTT. Its translation is CASNPYRGLAPLHF.

The CDR3 region is CAWSTPRGRDSGNTIYF. The CDR3 DNA reads TGTGCCTGGAGTACTCCCAGGGGCAGGGACTCTGGAAACACCATATATTTT. This sequence joins TRBV30 and TRBJ1-3; D possibly corresponds to TRBD1 (6 bases). This CDR3 spans 17 amino acids. CDR1 and CDR2 (germline): GTSNPN, SVGIG (reference sequence). V dropped 2 bases and J dropped 0 bases, with 17 bases sitting between them.

This clone was observed a single time. This chain uses TRBV9 with TRBJ1-5, with D unclear. The CDR3 sequence is 14 residues long. CDR1 SGDLS and CDR2 YYNGEE come from the germline V gene. Trimming pared 0 bases from V and 0 bases from J, leaving 4 bases between. The CDR3 DNA reads TGTGCCAGCAGCGTAGGCGGTAGCAATCAGCCCCAGCATTTT. This encodes CASSVGGSNQPQHF.

V is TRBV18 and J is TRBJ2-1; TRBD2 agrees at 12 bases. The CDR3 sequence is 15 residues long. The germline gives CDR1 KGHSH, CDR2 LQKENI. Germline trimming cut 3 bases from V and 7 bases from J; bases unmatched to any gene: 4. The CDR3 loop is CASSPSGLAGNEQFF. In nucleotides, the CDR3 is TGTGCCAGCTCACCTAGCGGACTAGCGGGGAATGAGCAGTTCTTC.

The J gene is TRBJ1-2, the V gene TRBV7-8; 9 positions match TRBD1. CDR1 and CDR2 (germline): SGHVS, FQNEAQ. This CDR3 is 17 amino acids long. The V segment lost 5 bases and the J segment 1 base; nucleotides outside the gene matches: 11. The CDR3 bases are TGTGCCAGCAGCCCCCGGGGGACAGGGAGCATTAACTATGGCTACACCTTC. It translates to CASSPRGTGSINYGYTF. The variable domain in full, with the rest retrieved from reference TRBV7-8 and TRBJ1-2, is GAGVSQSPRYKVAKRGQDVALRCDPISGHVSLFWYQQALGQGPEFLTYFQNEAQLDKSGLPSDRFFAERPEGSVSTLKIQRTQQEDSAVYLCASSPRGTGSINYGYTFGSGTRLTVV.

The CDR3 reads CASSSRLLGRTSGSQPDTQYF. The DNA of the CDR3 is TGTGCCAGCAGCTCTAGGTTGTTGGGAAGGACTAGCGGGAGTCAACCAGATACGCAGTATTTT. The chain is built from TRBV7-8 and TRBJ2-3; 13 nucleotides line up with TRBD2. The J segment lost 4 bases and the V segment lost 4 bases, leaving 20 bases of the junction unmatched. There are 21 residues in the CDR3. The germline V gene encodes CDR1 SGHVS and CDR2 FQNEAQ.

The V and J genes are TRBV19 and TRBJ1-1; TRBD1 is a possible D gene (5 bases). The CDR3 loop spans 11 amino acids. Between the trimmed V and J ends, which lost 9 bases and 7 bases, there was a span of 12 bases. Germline CDR1 and CDR2: LNHDA and SQIVND (reference sequence). The CDR3 region is CASVRQYEAFF. The CDR3 nucleotides read TGTGCCAGCGTAAGACAGTATGAAGCTTTCTTT.

V and J are TRBV6-5 and TRBJ1-1; D might be TRBD1 (5 bases). This CDR3 spans 14 amino acids. Trimming took 1 base from V and 3 from J, leaving 9 bases between them. The germline gives CDR1 MNHEY, CDR2 SVGAGI. CDR3 coding DNA: TGTGCCAGCAGTTACTTACGGGGGGACACTGAAGCTTTCTTT. Translating it yields CASSYLRGDTEAFF.

The rearrangement joins TRBV6-1 to TRBJ2-1; TRBD2 matches at 8 bases. After removal of 4 bases from V and 1 base from J, the junction contained 6 bases not matched to a gene. Germline lookup yields CDR1 MNHNS and CDR2 SASEGT. This CDR3 is 16 amino acids long. The CDR3 DNA reads as TGTGCCAGCAGTGCCGCCGGGGGGGCGTCCTACAATGAGCAGTTCTTC. Translation: CASSAAGGASYNEQFF.

The chain recombines TRBV5-1 with TRBJ2-2, with D tentatively TRBD1 (6 bases). Germline CDR1 reads SGHRS; CDR2 reads YFSETQ. With 5 bases removed from V and 0 bases from J, the gap between germline ends came to 11 bases. This CDR3 has 15 amino acids. For the CDR3, the DNA is TGCGCCAGCAGGCAGGGACACACGAACACCGGGGAGCTGTTTTTT. It specifies CASRQGHTNTGELFF.

The rearrangement joins TRBV18 to TRBJ1-4, with D uncertain. The CDR3 contains 14 residues. The germline V gene has CDR1 KGHSH and CDR2 LQKENI. V was shortened by 3 bases and J by 5 bases, with 10 bases between the two germline ends. CDR3 residues: CASSPPSGNEKLFF. Written as DNA, the CDR3 is TGTGCCAGCTCACCTCCTAGCGGGAATGAAAAACTGTTTTTT.

The V and J genes are TRBV2 and TRBJ1-1; the D gene is possibly TRBD1 (6 bases). V was shortened by 7 bases and J by 2 bases, with 14 bases between the two germline ends. Germline V gives CDR1 SNHLY, CDR2 FYNNEI. The length of the CDR3 is 14 residues. CDR3 protein: CASTDYRVNTEAFF. Written as DNA, the CDR3 is TGTGCCAGCACGGATTACAGGGTTAACACTGAAGCTTTCTTT.

This chain links TRBV7-6 with TRBJ1-5; unclear D gene. The ends were cut back, 4 bases at V and 0 bases at J, with 4 bases in the middle. The germline V gene encodes CDR1 SGHVS and CDR2 FNYEAQ. The CDR3 covers 13 residues. The CDR3 loop reads CASSSHSNQPQHF. Written as DNA, the CDR3 is TGTGCCAGCAGCTCACATAGCAATCAGCCCCAGCATTTT.

J is TRBJ1-6 and V is TRBV4-1; 9 bases line up with TRBD1. This CDR3 is 16 amino acids long. V lost 2 bases to trimming and J lost 6 bases; unmatched junction nucleotides: 5. Per the germline V gene, CDR1 is MGHRA and CDR2 is YSYEKL. The CDR3 sequence: CASSQPRDRANSPLHF. The CDR3 region has the DNA TGCGCCAGCAGCCAACCCCGGGACAGGGCTAATTCACCCCTCCACTTT.

This rearrangement joins TRBV7-2 to TRBJ2-7; no definite D call. This CDR3 contains 15 residues. Trimming removed 1 base at V and 0 bases at J, with 10 bases between. Germline CDR1 reads SGHTA; CDR2 reads FQGNSA. CDR3 region: CASSLVTSSSYEQYF. CDR3 nucleotides: TGTGCCAGCAGCTTAGTAACATCTAGCTCCTACGAGCAGTACTTC.

The genes are TRBV5-1 and TRBJ2-7; TRBD2 agrees at 9 bases. Germline CDR1 reads SGHRS; CDR2 reads YFSETQ. V lost 1 base, J lost 2 bases, and 7 bases stayed unmatched. The CDR3 contains 16 residues. This CDR3 is CASSLTGTSLAYEQYF. The CDR3 DNA reads TGCGCCAGCAGCTTGACAGGGACTAGCCTTGCCTACGAGCAGTACTTC.

This chain joins TRBV21-1 and TRBJ2-3; the listed D gene, TRBD1, was not tested against the DNA. TRBV21-1 is a pseudogene locus. CDR3 length: 18 residues. The CDR3 region is CASSKDNFRGYSTDTQYF. For the CDR3, the DNA is TGTGCCAGCAGCAAAGACAACTTCAGGGGGTATAGCACAGATACGCAGTATTTT.

The chain employs TRBV2 and TRBJ2-5; D is perhaps TRBD2 (6 bases). Trimming took off 6 bases at V and 4 bases at J, with 15 bases between the two ends. The CDR3 consists of 14 residues. Germline CDR1 and CDR2: SNHLY and FYNNEI. The CDR3 is CASRQGWRGETQYF. CDR3 coding DNA: TGTGCCAGCAGGCAGGGTTGGAGGGGAGAGACCCAGTACTTC.

The chain combines TRBV27 with TRBJ2-1; 10 bases align to TRBD1. This CDR3 has 14 residues. V lost 3 bases to trimming and J lost 5 bases; unmatched junction nucleotides: 1. Germline-derived CDR1 and CDR2 are MNHEY and SMNVEV (reference sequence). CDR3 sequence: CASSFGTGDNEQFF. The CDR3 DNA is TGTGCCAGCAGTTTCGGGACAGGGGACAATGAGCAGTTCTTC.

This chain joins TRBV7-9 and TRBJ1-4; no reliable D call. This CDR3 has 17 residues. Germline V gene data show CDR1 as SEHNR and CDR2 as FQNEAQ (reference sequence). Trimming removed 3 bases at V and 1 base at J, with 15 bases between. This chain's CDR3 is CASSFRVGRQTNEKLFF. The CDR3 nucleotides read TGTGCCAGCAGCTTTCGGGTAGGGAGGCAAACTAATGAAAAACTGTTTTTT.

The CDR3 sequence: CASSTRTVPGPEAFF. The DNA of the CDR3 is TGTGCCAGCAGTACCCGGACAGTTCCGGGGCCTGAAGCTTTCTTT. The V gene is TRBV6-1, the J gene TRBJ1-1; a possible D gene is TRBD1 (6 bases). V was trimmed by 5 bases and J by 6 bases, leaving 19 bases between them. Germline CDR1 MNHNS, CDR2 SASEGT. The CDR3 contains 15 residues.

The V call is TRBV14, the J call TRBJ2-7; D is unclear. Germline V gene data show CDR1 as SGHDN and CDR2 as FVKESK. V gave up 4 bases and J gave up 2 bases, with 15 bases separating them. The CDR3 is 15 amino acids. The chain's CDR3 is CASSLAGRNPYEQYF. The CDR3 DNA sequence: TGTGCCAGCAGCCTGGCTGGCAGGAATCCCTACGAGCAGTACTTC.